This TCR beta chain was obtained from a study of CD8+ T cells in alopecia areata. There are 14 residues in the CDR3. V lost 2 bases to trimming and J lost 5 bases, with 10 bases between them. CDR1 and CDR2 from the germline V gene are SGHTA and FQGNSA. The sample's treatment: oral pan-JAK inhibitor, 5-10 mg twice daily. Following extraction, RNA underwent reverse transcription to cDNA, which served as the sequencing template. The data were produced by immunoSEQ multiplex PCR, yet TCRdb's version contains in-frame clones alone and is incomplete. The sample shows nearly 200,000 clones, 58% of them seen only once.

The rearrangement uses TRBV7-2 and TRBJ1-5, with unresolved D. The specimen was CD4+ T cells sorted from blood, collected at week 24, from a patient treated with tofacitinib. The TCR sequence derives from a human donor with alopecia areata. The CDR3 sequence: CASSLNPVDQPQHF. CDR3 in DNA: TGTGCCAGCAGCTTAAATCCCGTCGATCAGCCCCAGCATTTT.